What follows are 27 T cell receptor beta chains derived from one specimen sequenced in a study of somatic mutations in cytotoxic T cells in rheumatoid arthritis. The method was immunoSEQ multiplex PCR; TCRdb's version includes in-frame clones alone and lacks a portion of them. The sample includes 6,000 to 9,500 clones, about 79% of them seen just once. Sequencing input: CD8+ T cells sorted from blood. These receptors were collected from an adult with rheumatoid arthritis.

This rearrangement joins TRBV9 to TRBJ2-7; 10 bases are a match to TRBD1. In germline, CDR1 is SGDLS, CDR2 YYNGEE. The V segment lost 4 bases and the J segment 0 bases; nucleotides outside the gene matches: 10. The CDR3 is 17 residues long. The CDR3 DNA reads as TGTGCCAGCAGCCCCCCGCCCGGGACAGGGGCCTCCTACGAGCAGTACTTC. Translating gives CASSPPPGTGASYEQYF. Using reference TRBV9 and TRBJ2-7 for the parts outside the CDR3, the full variable domain is DSGVTQTPKHLITATGQRVTLRCSPRSGDLSVYWYQQSLDQGLQFLIQYYNGEERAKGNILERFSAQQFPDLHSELNLSSLELGDSALYFCASSPPPGTGASYEQYFGPGTRLTVT.

The chain carries TRBV21-1 and TRBJ1-1; TRBD1 is the table's D call and was not checked against the DNA. TRBV21-1 represents a pseudogene. The CDR3 has 12 residues. CDR3 amino acids: CASSTKNTEAFF. The CDR3 coding sequence is TGTGCCAGCAGCACCAAGAACACTGAAGCTTTCTTT.

The chain carries TRBV30 and TRBJ1-5, with D maybe TRBD1 (5 bases). V was clipped by 0 bases and J by 7 bases, with 10 bases between them. The CDR3 has 13 residues. Germline V gene data show CDR1 as GTSNPN and CDR2 as SVGIG (reference sequence). This CDR3 reads CAWSVWGEQPQHF. DNA for the CDR3: TGTGCCTGGAGTGTGTGGGGGGAACAGCCCCAGCATTTT.

The rearrangement uses TRBV2 and TRBJ2-6; D perhaps matches TRBD1 (7 bases). CDR3 length equals 17 residues. Deletions cut 4 bases from V and 0 bases from J, with 13 bases between. The V gene's germline CDR1 is SNHLY and CDR2 FYNNEI. The chain's CDR3 is CASSGRQGGSGANVLTF. In nucleotides, the CDR3 is TGTGCCAGCAGTGGGCGGCAGGGGGGCTCTGGGGCCAACGTCCTGACTTTC.

This chain links TRBV28 with TRBJ1-1; no clear D gene. Germline loops: CDR1 MDHEN, CDR2 SYDVKM. The CDR3 is made up of 14 amino acids. The V gene lost 5 bases and the J gene lost 0 bases, with 10 bases spanning the gap. CDR3 residues: CASSLPHMNTEAFF. CDR3 in DNA: TGTGCCAGCAGTCTACCTCACATGAACACTGAAGCTTTCTTT. The whole variable domain, filled in from reference TRBV28 and TRBJ1-1, reads DVKVTQSSRYLVKRTGEKVFLECVQDMDHENMFWYRQDPGLGLRLIYFSYDVKMKEKGDIPEGYSVSREKKERFSLILESASTNQTSMYLCASSLPHMNTEAFFGQGTRLTVV.

Only one count was recorded for this clone. V usage is TRBV18 and J usage is TRBJ2-7; D unresolved. Trimming took off 3 bases at V and 0 bases at J, with 6 bases between the two ends. CDR1 is KGHSH and CDR2 is LQKENI in the germline V gene. This CDR3 contains 13 residues. In DNA form, the CDR3 reads TGTGCCAGCTCACCCAGCAGCTCCTACGAGCAGTACTTC. This encodes CASSPSSSYEQYF.

The rearrangement uses TRBV13 and TRBJ1-5, with 9 positions matching TRBD1. CDR3 size: 15 residues. Germline CDR1 is PRHDT and CDR2 is FYEKMQ (reference sequence). Germline trimming cut 7 bases from V and 7 bases from J; bases unmatched to any gene: 11. In DNA form, the CDR3 reads TGTGCCAGCAACGACGACAGGGGGTCTAGACAGCCCCAGCATTTT. Amino acid sequence: CASNDDRGSRQPQHF. The complete variable domain, with remaining parts taken from reference TRBV13 and TRBJ1-5, reads AAGVIQSPRHLIKEKRETATLKCYPIPRHDTVYWYQQGPGQDPQFLISFYEKMQSDKGSIPDRFSAQQFSDYHSELNMSSLELGDSALYFCASNDDRGSRQPQHFGDGTRLSIL.

The chain uses TRBV6-5 and TRBJ2-7; D possibly uses TRBD1 or TRBD2 (5 bases each). V dropped 8 bases and J dropped 3 bases, with 11 bases sitting between them. This CDR3 has 12 amino acids. The germline V gene has CDR1 MNHEY and CDR2 SVGAGI. CDR3 sequence (DNA): TGTGCCAGCGGGACGCTAAGCTACGAGCAGTACTTC. The encoded protein is CASGTLSYEQYF.

V and J are TRBV5-4 and TRBJ1-3; D is unclear. This CDR3 has 17 residues. The V and J ends lost 0 bases and 0 bases respectively, with 13 bases between them. Germline CDR1 is SGHNT and CDR2 is YYREEE (reference sequence). CDR3 sequence reads: CASSLAKTAASGNTIYF. DNA of the CDR3: TGTGCCAGCAGCTTGGCCAAGACCGCCGCCTCTGGAAACACCATATATTTT.

The V call is TRBV14, the J call TRBJ2-3, with 9 bases matching TRBD2. Germline V gene lookup returns CDR1 SGHDN and CDR2 FVKESK. The CDR3 loop spans 15 amino acids. J lost 5 bases, V lost 4 bases, and 7 bases had no gene match. The CDR3 region is CASSPGTSWIDTQYF. For the CDR3, the DNA is TGTGCCAGCAGCCCCGGGACTAGCTGGATAGATACGCAGTATTTT.

The rearrangement joins TRBV5-5 to TRBJ2-7; 9 nucleotides line up with TRBD2. This CDR3 is 17 amino acids long. V was pared by 1 base and J by 0 bases, with 8 bases of the junction left unmatched. Per the germline V gene, CDR1 is SGHKS and CDR2 is YYEKEE (reference sequence). CDR3 DNA: TGTGCCAGCAGCTTGTACCTAGCGGGACCCCTCTCCTACGAGCAGTACTTC. It is translated as CASSLYLAGPLSYEQYF.

This clone was seen a handful of times. The chain combines TRBV4-2 with TRBJ1-2; D is possibly TRBD1 (6 bases). Germline CDR1 is LGHNA and CDR2 is YNFKEQ. The CDR3 loop spans 14 amino acids. V was trimmed by 1 base and J by 6 bases, leaving 12 bases between them. The CDR3 nucleotides read TGTGCCAGCAGCCAAGGCGGCAGGGGCGATGGCTACACCTTC. This gives the protein CASSQGGRGDGYTF.

The V call is TRBV28, the J call TRBJ2-7; D possibly corresponds to TRBD2 (6 bases). Trimming took 3 bases from V and 5 from J, leaving 14 bases between them. The CDR3 length is 14 residues. In germline, CDR1 is MDHEN, CDR2 SYDVKM. The CDR3 bases are TGTGCCAGCAGTTTGGTGACGGGAGTCGACGAGCAGTACTTC. Protein sequence: CASSLVTGVDEQYF. The full variable domain, with the rest looked up from reference TRBV28 and TRBJ2-7, is DVKVTQSSRYLVKRTGEKVFLECVQDMDHENMFWYRQDPGLGLRLIYFSYDVKMKEKGDIPEGYSVSREKKERFSLILESASTNQTSMYLCASSLVTGVDEQYFGPGTRLTVT.

V gene TRBV5-1 combines with J gene TRBJ2-5; 7 bases align to TRBD2. The DNA end lines up better with TRBJ2-7; the J call may be wrong. This CDR3 has 17 residues. The V gene's germline CDR1 is SGHRS and CDR2 YFSETQ. The CDR3 loop reads CASSSGGTTGLTYEQYF. DNA of the CDR3: TGCGCCAGCAGCTCGGGGGGAACGACGGGACTTACCTACGAGCAGTACTTC.

The rearrangement joins TRBV21-1 to TRBJ1-2; the table calls TRBD1, which could not be checked here. TRBV21-1 is deemed a pseudogene. This CDR3 has 16 amino acids. The CDR3 here is CASSKALQVTNYGYTF. Written as DNA, the CDR3 is TGTGCCAGCAGCAAAGCTTTACAAGTTACTAACTATGGCTACACCTTC.

The rearrangement uses TRBV4-3 and TRBJ1-2; the match to TRBD1 covers 9 bases. This CDR3 is 14 amino acids long. Germline loops: CDR1 LGHNA, CDR2 YSLEER. J was trimmed by 9 bases and V by 4 bases; bases with no gene match: 9. Here the CDR3 reads CASSLIQGASSYTF. The CDR3 region has the DNA TGCGCCAGCAGCCTAATACAGGGGGCTTCGAGCTACACCTTC.

V usage is TRBV2 and J usage is TRBJ1-1, with no clear D. The CDR3 runs to 14 residues. Trimming stripped 4 bases from V and 0 bases from J, with 9 bases between. Germline assignment: CDR1 SNHLY and CDR2 FYNNEI. In nucleotides, the CDR3 is TGTGCCAGCAGTGCGACGACCATGAACACTGAAGCTTTCTTT. Its translation: CASSATTMNTEAFF.

This clone has only a few counts. The CDR3 sequence: CASSLPGEYEQYF. Here the CDR3 DNA reads TGTGCCAGCAGTCTGCCCGGGGAGTACGAGCAGTACTTC. The gene calls are TRBV28 and TRBJ2-7; D might be TRBD2 (5 bases). Trimming stripped 5 bases from V and 4 bases from J, with 12 bases between. Germline CDR1 reads MDHEN; CDR2 reads SYDVKM. CDR3 length: 13 amino acids.

The V gene is TRBV28, the J gene TRBJ1-2; 8 bases match TRBD1. Germline trimming cut 8 bases from V and 8 bases from J; bases unmatched to any gene: 13. The germline V gene encodes CDR1 MDHEN and CDR2 SYDVKM. The CDR3 runs 14 residues. The CDR3 reads CASLATTDRVGYTF. CDR3 DNA sequence: TGTGCCAGCCTCGCGACAACGGACAGGGTAGGCTACACCTTC.

This chain joins TRBV6-1 and TRBJ1-1; D is ambiguous. Germline V gene sequence: CDR1 MNHNS, CDR2 SASEGT. The length of the CDR3 is 15 residues. Trimming removed 3 bases at V and 6 bases at J, with 17 bases between. The CDR3 protein is CASSEGPLGGPEAFF. As DNA, the CDR3 is TGTGCCAGCAGTGAGGGCCCTTTGGGAGGTCCTGAAGCTTTCTTT.

The genes are TRBV6-1 and TRBJ2-5; weak D call: TRBD1 (5 bases). Germline lookup yields CDR1 MNHNS and CDR2 SASEGT. Trimming removed 8 bases at V and 4 bases at J, with 17 bases between. This CDR3 region has 14 residues. The CDR3 DNA reads as TGTGCCAGCCCCTCGTACGACAGTACAGAGACCCAGTACTTC. Its translation: CASPSYDSTETQYF.

The CDR3 sequence is CASSQEGGRQETQYF. As DNA, the CDR3 is TGCGCCAGCAGCCAAGAGGGAGGGAGACAAGAGACCCAGTACTTC. The chain has TRBV4-1 and TRBJ2-5; TRBD2 matches 7 bases. Germline V gene sequence: CDR1 MGHRA, CDR2 YSYEKL. This CDR3 has 15 amino acids. J was trimmed by 2 bases and V by 0 bases; bases with no gene match: 3.

The V gene is TRBV4-1, the J gene TRBJ2-3; D is perhaps TRBD2 (6 bases). Germline assignment: CDR1 MGHRA and CDR2 YSYEKL. With 8 bases removed from V and 1 base from J, the gap between germline ends came to 13 bases. The CDR3 is made up of 14 amino acids. The CDR3 sequence: CASSSTGGTDTQYF. The CDR3 DNA reads TGCGCCAGCTCCTCCACGGGGGGCACAGATACGCAGTATTTT.

The rearrangement links TRBV6-1 to TRBJ1-2; D not resolved. CDR3 size: 14 residues. Germline CDR1 and CDR2: MNHNS and SASEGT. Trimming took 4 bases from V and 0 from J, leaving 9 bases between them. The CDR3 spells CASSAITANYGYTF. DNA for the CDR3: TGTGCCAGCAGTGCCATTACGGCTAACTATGGCTACACCTTC.

This chain connects TRBV6-4 to TRBJ2-1; the match to TRBD2 covers 8 bases. Trimming took 5 bases from V and 7 from J; bases not matched to a gene: 7. The CDR3 is made up of 14 amino acids. Germline-derived CDR1 and CDR2 are MRHNA and SNTAGT. This CDR3 reads CASSIAGGNNEQFF. The DNA of the CDR3 is TGTGCCAGCAGTATCGCGGGAGGTAATAATGAGCAGTTCTTC.

On this clone itself: An end of the junction differs from the germline gene, which may be a read error. This chain connects TRBV7-9 to TRBJ1-4; 9 bases map to TRBD1. The CDR3 is 12 amino acids. From germline, CDR1 is SEHNR and CDR2 FQNEAQ (reference sequence). This CDR3 is CASSTGGDRVIF. DNA of the CDR3: TGTGCCAGCAGCACCGGTGGGGACAGGGTTATTTTT.

This clone is termed medium-sized. This chain joins TRBV4-3 and TRBJ1-1, with D possibly TRBD1 on 5 matching bases. Germline V lookup: CDR1 LGHNA, CDR2 YSLEER. V gave up 3 bases and J gave up 1 base, with 9 bases separating them. There are 14 residues in the CDR3. CDR3 in amino acids: CASSQGPWNTEAFF. CDR3 coding DNA: TGCGCCAGCAGCCAGGGACCTTGGAACACTGAAGCTTTCTTT.